Below are 3 T cell receptor beta chains sequenced from a single sample in a study of blood T cell repertoires in COVID-19. Assay: immunoSEQ multiplex PCR; the TCRdb copy retains only in-frame clones and omits some. The data contain about 170,000 clones, around four fifths of them singletons. Material: peripheral blood. The receptor source for this set is a woman aged 80 or over with COVID-19, enrolled during active disease.

V and J are TRBV4-1 and TRBJ2-3, with TRBD2 matching 7 bases. CDR3 length equals 15 residues. CDR1 is MGHRA, CDR2 YSYEKL, per germline. Unmatched junction bases numbered 4, after V lost 1 base and J lost 3 bases. The DNA of the CDR3 is TGCGCCAGCAGCCAAGCATTAGCGGGTACAGATACGCAGTATTTT. It is translated as CASSQALAGTDTQYF.

The rearrangement links TRBV3-1 (or the pseudogene TRBV3-2) to TRBJ2-7, with TRBD2 identical over 7 bases. V lost 4 bases, J lost 5 bases, and 17 bases stayed unmatched. The germline gives CDR1 LGHDT, CDR2 YNNKEL (reference sequence). The CDR3 consists of 17 residues. DNA of the CDR3: TGTGCCAGCAGCCGCTCCGGACTAAGCGGGGTTACCCACGAGCAGTACTTC. Translation gives CASSRSGLSGVTHEQYF.

V gene TRBV5-1 combines with J gene TRBJ2-5, with TRBD2 as a possible D gene (6 bases). CDR1 is SGHRS and CDR2 is YFSETQ in the germline V gene. The CDR3 is 15 residues long. V was shortened by 4 bases and J by 0 bases, with 13 bases between the two germline ends. CDR3 sequence reads: CASSGGDGNQETQYF. In nucleotides, the CDR3 is TGCGCCAGCAGCGGCGGGGACGGCAACCAAGAGACCCAGTACTTC.